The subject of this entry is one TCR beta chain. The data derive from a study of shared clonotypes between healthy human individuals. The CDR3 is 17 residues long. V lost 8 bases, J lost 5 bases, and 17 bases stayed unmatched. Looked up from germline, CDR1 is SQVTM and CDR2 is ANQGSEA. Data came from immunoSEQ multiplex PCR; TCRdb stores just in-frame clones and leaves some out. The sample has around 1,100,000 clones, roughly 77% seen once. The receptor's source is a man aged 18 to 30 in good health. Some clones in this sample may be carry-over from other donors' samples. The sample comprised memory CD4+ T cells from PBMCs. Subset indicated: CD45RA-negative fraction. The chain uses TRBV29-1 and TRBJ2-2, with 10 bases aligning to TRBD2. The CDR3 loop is CSSGGAGGPDLTGELFF. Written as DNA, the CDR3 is TGCAGCTCGGGGGGAGCGGGAGGGCCCGACCTTACCGGGGAGCTGTTTTTT.